This record covers a single TCR beta chain. The target antigen is unknown. Germline V gene sequence: CDR1 KGHSH, CDR2 LQKENI. This CDR3 is built from 12 residues. This entry comes from a study of monozygotic twins with inflammatory bowel disease. Overall study findings and caveats: T cell subtypes were not distinguishable in this analysis.

Researchers generated cDNA in eight separate reactions per sample. TCRdb reanalyzed the 5' RACE reads, giving one entry per CDR3 protein sequence and no DNA. This sample's table reports more than 75,000 distinct CDR3 sequences. This sequence was found in a human donor with ulcerative colitis or Crohn's disease, or a healthy co-twin of an affected twin (not recorded which). The sequenced sample consisted of blood. The chain joins TRBV18 to TRBJ2-7; TCRdb gives TRBD1 as the D gene, but with no DNA this cannot be confirmed. The CDR3 protein is CASSPGDREQYF.